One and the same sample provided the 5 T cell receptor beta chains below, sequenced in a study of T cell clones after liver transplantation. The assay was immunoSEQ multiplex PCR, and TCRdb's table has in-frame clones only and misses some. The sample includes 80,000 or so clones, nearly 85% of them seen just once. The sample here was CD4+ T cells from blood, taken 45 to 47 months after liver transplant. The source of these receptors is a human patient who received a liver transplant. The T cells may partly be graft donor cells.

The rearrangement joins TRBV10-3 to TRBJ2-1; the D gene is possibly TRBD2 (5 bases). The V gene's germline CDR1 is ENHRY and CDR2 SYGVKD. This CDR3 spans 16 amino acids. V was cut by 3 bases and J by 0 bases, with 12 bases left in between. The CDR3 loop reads CAISERLANSYNEQFF. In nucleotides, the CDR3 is TGTGCCATCAGTGAAAGGCTAGCCAACTCCTACAATGAGCAGTTCTTC.

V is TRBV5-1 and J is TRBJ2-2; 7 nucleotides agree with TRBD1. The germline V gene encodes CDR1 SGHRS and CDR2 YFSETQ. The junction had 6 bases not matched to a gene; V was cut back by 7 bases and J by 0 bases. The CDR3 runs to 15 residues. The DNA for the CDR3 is TGCGCCAGCCAACAGGGGACAGCGAACACCGGGGAGCTGTTTTTT. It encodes CASQQGTANTGELFF.

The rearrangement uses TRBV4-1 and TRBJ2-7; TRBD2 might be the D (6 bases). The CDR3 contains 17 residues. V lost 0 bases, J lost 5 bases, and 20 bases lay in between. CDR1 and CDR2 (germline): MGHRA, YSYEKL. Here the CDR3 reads CASSQDGGGLLPNEQYF. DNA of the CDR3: TGCGCCAGCAGCCAAGACGGGGGAGGACTCCTTCCCAACGAGCAGTACTTC.

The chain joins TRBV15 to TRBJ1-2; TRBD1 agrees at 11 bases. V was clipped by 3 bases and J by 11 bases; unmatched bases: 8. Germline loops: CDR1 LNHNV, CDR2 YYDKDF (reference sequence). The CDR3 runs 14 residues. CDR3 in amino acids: CATSRDRGLVMYTF. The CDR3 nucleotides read TGTGCCACCAGCAGGGACAGGGGGCTCGTAATGTACACCTTC.

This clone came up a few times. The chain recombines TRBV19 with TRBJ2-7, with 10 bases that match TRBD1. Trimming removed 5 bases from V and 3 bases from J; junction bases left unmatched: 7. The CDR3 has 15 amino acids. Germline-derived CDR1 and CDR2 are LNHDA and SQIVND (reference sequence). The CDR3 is CASSAAGTGVYEQYF. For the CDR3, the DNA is TGTGCCAGTAGTGCCGCCGGGACAGGGGTCTACGAGCAGTACTTC. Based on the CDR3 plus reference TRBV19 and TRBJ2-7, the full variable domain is DGGITQSPKYLFRKEGQNVTLSCEQNLNHDAMYWYRQDPGQGLRLIYYSQIVNDFQKGDIAEGYSVSREKKESFPLTVTSAQKNPTAFYLCASSAAGTGVYEQYFGPGTRLTVT.